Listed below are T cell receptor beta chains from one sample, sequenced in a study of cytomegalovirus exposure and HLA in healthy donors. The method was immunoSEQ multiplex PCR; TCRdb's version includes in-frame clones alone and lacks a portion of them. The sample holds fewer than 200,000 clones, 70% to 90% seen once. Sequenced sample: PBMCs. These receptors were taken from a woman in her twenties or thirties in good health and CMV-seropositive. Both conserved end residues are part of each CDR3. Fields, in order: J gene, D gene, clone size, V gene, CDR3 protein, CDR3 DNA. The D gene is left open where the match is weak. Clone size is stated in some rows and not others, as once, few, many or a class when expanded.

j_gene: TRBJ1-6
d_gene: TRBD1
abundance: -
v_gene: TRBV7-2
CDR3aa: CASSTGGVPLHF
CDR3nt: TGTGCCAGCAGTACAGGGGGGGTCCCCCTCCACTTT

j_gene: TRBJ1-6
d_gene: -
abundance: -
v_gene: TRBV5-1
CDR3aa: CASGEVSGYSPLHF
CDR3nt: TGCGCCAGCGGAGAGGTTAGTGGGTATTCACCCCTCCACTTT

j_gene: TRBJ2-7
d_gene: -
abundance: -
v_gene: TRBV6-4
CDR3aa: CASSDSVYSEQYF
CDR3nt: TGTGCCAGCAGTGACTCGGTGTATTCCGAGCAGTACTTC

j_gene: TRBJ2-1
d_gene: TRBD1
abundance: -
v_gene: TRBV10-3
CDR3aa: CAIRTGVDNEQFF
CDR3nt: TGTGCCATCAGGACAGGGGTAGACAATGAGCAGTTCTTC

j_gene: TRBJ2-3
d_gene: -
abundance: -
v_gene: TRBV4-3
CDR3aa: CASSQHRDRSTDTQYF
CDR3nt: TGCGCCAGCAGCCAACATCGCGACAGGAGCACAGATACGCAGTATTTT

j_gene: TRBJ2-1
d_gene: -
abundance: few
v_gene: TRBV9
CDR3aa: CASSLSGASYNEQFF
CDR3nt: TGTGCCAGCAGCCTGAGTGGGGCCTCCTACAATGAGCAGTTCTTC

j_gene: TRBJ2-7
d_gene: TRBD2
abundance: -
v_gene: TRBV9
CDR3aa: CASSVDGGGAYEQYF
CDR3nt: TGTGCCAGCAGCGTAGACGGCGGGGGAGCCTACGAGCAGTACTTC

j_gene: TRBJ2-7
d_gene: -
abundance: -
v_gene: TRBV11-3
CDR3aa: CASSEPKEAYEQYF
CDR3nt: TGTGCCAGCAGCGAACCGAAGGAGGCCTACGAGCAGTACTTC

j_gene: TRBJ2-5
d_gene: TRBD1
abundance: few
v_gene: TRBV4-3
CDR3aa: CASSRWTGGQETQYF
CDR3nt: TGCGCCAGCAGCCGTTGGACAGGGGGCCAGGAGACCCAGTACTTC

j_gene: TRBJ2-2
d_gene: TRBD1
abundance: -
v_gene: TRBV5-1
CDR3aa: CASSYQGQVMNTGELFF
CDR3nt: TGCGCCAGCAGCTACCAAGGACAGGTCATGAACACCGGGGAGCTGTTTTTT

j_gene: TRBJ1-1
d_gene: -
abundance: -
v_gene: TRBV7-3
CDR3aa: CASSYRGGLTEAFF
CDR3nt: TGTGCCAGCAGCTATAGGGGGGGGCTTACTGAAGCTTTCTTT

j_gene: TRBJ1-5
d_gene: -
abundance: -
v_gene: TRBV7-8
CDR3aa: CASSLDLIVGGNQPQHF
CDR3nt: TGTGCCAGCAGCTTGGATTTAATTGTTGGAGGCAATCAGCCCCAGCATTTT

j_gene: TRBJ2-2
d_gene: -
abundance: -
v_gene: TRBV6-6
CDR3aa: CASRYPSGEGTGELFF
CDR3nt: TGTGCCAGCAGATACCCCAGCGGAGAGGGCACCGGGGAGCTGTTTTTT

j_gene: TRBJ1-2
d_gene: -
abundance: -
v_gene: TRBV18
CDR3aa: CASSPSQGSEGYTF
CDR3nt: TGTGCCAGCTCACCGTCGCAGGGCTCGGAAGGCTACACCTTC

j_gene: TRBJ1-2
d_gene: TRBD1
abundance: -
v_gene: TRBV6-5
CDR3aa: CASSYPTGLNYGYTF
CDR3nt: TGTGCCAGCAGTTACCCGACAGGGCTTAACTATGGCTACACCTTC

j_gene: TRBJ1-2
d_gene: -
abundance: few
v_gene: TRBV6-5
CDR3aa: CASSYSGVYGYTF
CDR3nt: TGTGCCAGCAGTTACTCCGGGGTGTATGGCTACACCTTC

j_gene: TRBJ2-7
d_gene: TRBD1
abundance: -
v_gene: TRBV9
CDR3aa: CASSVGTGNREQYF
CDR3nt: TGTGCCAGCAGCGTAGGGACAGGGAATCGCGAGCAGTACTTC

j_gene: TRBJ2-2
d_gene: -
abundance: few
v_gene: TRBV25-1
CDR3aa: CASSDFDFRGAVTGELFF
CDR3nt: TGTGCCAGCAGTGATTTTGATTTCAGGGGTGCGGTCACCGGGGAGCTGTTTTTT

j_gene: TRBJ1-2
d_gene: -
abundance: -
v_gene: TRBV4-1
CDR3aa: CASSTRSESYGYTF
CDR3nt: TGCGCCAGCAGCACCCGATCAGAAAGCTATGGCTACACCTTC

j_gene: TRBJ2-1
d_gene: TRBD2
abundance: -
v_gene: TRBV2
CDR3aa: CASRGGGDEQFF
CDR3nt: TGTGCCAGCAGGGGTGGGGGGGATGAGCAGTTCTTC

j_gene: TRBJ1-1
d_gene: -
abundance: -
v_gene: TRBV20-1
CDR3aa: CSASTRTEAFF
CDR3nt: TGCAGTGCCTCTACTAGGACGGAAGCTTTCTTT

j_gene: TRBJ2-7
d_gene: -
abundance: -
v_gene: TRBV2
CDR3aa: CASSPQGTLYEQYF
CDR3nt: TGTGCCAGCAGCCCCCAGGGAACCCTCTACGAGCAGTACTTC

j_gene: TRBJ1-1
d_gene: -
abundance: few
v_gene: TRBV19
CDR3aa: CASSIVATGNTEAFF
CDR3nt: TGTGCCAGTAGTATAGTTGCAACAGGGAACACTGAAGCTTTCTTT

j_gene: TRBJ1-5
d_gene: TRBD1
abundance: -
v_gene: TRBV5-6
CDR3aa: CASSLFGTESLNQPQHF
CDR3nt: TGTGCCAGCAGCTTGTTTGGGACAGAAAGCCTCAATCAGCCCCAGCATTTT

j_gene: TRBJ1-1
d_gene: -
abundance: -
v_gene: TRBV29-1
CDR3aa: CSVAEGTNTEAFF
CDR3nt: TGCAGCGTTGCCGAGGGGACAAACACTGAAGCTTTCTTT

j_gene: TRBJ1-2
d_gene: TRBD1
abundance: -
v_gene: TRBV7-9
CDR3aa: CASSLGQGRNYGYTF
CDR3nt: TGTGCCAGCAGCTTAGGACAGGGGAGAAACTATGGCTACACCTTC

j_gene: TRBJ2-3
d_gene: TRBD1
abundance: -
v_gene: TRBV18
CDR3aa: CASSMRRTGGKADTQYF
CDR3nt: TGTGCCAGCTCAATGCGACGGACAGGGGGCAAGGCAGATACGCAGTATTTT

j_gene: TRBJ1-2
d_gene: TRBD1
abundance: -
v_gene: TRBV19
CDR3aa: CASSGWTGGDGYTF
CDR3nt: TGTGCCAGTAGTGGATGGACAGGGGGTGATGGCTACACCTTC

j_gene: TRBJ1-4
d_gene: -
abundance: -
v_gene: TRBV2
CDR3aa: CASRNPEATNEKLFF
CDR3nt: TGTGCCAGCAGGAATCCAGAAGCAACTAATGAAAAACTGTTTTTT

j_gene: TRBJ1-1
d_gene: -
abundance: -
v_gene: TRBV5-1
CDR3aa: CASSFGTEAFF
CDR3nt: TGCGCCAGCAGTTTCGGGACTGAAGCTTTCTTT

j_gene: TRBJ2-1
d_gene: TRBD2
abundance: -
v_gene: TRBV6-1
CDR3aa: CASSVSGGDYNEQFF
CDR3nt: TGTGCCAGCAGTGTTAGCGGGGGGGATTACAATGAGCAGTTCTTC

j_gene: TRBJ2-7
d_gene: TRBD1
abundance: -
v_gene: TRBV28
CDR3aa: CASRGRDRGSYEQYF
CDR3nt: TGTGCCAGCAGGGGCCGGGACAGGGGCTCCTACGAGCAGTACTTC

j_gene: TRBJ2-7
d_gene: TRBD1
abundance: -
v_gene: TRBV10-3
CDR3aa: CAIKGDRANYEQYF
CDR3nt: TGTGCCATCAAAGGGGACAGAGCTAACTACGAGCAGTACTTC

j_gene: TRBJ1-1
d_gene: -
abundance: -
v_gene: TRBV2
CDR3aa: CASSNKGDTEAFF
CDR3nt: TGTGCCAGCAGCAATAAAGGGGACACTGAAGCTTTCTTT

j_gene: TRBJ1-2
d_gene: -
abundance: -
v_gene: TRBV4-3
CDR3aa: CASSQDKRGYGYTF
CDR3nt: TGCGCCAGCAGCCAAGATAAGCGGGGCTATGGCTACACCTTC

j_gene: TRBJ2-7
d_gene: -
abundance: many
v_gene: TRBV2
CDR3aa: CASSDQGNDYEQYF
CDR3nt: TGTGCCAGCAGTGATCAGGGTAACGACTACGAGCAGTACTTC

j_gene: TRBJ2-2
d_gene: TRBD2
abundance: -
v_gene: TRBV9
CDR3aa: CASSTPSGGHTGELFF
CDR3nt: TGTGCCAGCAGCACTCCTAGCGGGGGCCACACCGGGGAGCTGTTTTTT

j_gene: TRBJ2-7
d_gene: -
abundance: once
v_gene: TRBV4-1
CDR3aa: CASSQGSGASEEQYF
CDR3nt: TGCGCCAGCAGCCAAGGTTCAGGGGCCTCTGAAGAGCAGTACTTC

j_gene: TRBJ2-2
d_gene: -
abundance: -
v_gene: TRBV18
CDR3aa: CASSILRVANTGELFF
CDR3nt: TGTGCCAGCTCGATCCTGAGGGTGGCGAACACCGGGGAGCTGTTTTTT

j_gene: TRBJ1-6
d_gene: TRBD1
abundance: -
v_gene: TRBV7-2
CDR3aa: CASSLETGNSPLHF
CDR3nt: TGTGCCAGCAGCTTAGAGACAGGGAATTCACCCCTCCACTTT

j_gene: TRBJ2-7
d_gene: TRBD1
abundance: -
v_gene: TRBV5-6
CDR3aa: CASSLTGGAGEQYF
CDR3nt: TGTGCCAGCAGCTTGACAGGGGGCGCGGGCGAGCAGTACTTC

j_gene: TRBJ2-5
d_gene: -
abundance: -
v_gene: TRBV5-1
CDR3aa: CASSLAGRLAGETQYF
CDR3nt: TGCGCCAGCAGCTTGGCCGGGCGGCTAGCAGGAGAGACCCAGTACTTC

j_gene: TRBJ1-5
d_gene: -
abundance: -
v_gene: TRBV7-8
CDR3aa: CASSSHQARNQPQHF
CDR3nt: TGTGCCAGCAGCTCCCACCAGGCGCGCAATCAGCCCCAGCATTTT

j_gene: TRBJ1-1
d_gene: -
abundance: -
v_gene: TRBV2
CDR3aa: CASSEAGADTEAFF
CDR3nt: TGTGCCAGCAGTGAAGCGGGGGCGGACACTGAAGCTTTCTTT

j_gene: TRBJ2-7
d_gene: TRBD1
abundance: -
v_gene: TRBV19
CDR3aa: CASSIDRDRAYEQYF
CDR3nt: TGTGCCAGTAGTATAGATCGGGACAGGGCCTACGAGCAGTACTTC

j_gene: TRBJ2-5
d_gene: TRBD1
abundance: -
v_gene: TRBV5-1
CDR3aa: CASSLGQGVQYF
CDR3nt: TGCGCCAGCAGCTTGGGACAGGGCGTCCAGTACTTC

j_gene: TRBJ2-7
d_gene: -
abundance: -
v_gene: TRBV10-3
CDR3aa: CAISDRDLRNEQYF
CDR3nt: TGTGCCATCAGTGACCGGGACTTGAGGAACGAGCAGTACTTC

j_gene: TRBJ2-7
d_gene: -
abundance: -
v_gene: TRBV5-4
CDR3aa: CASSFPEAGNEQYF
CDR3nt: TGTGCCAGCAGCTTCCCTGAGGCAGGGAACGAGCAGTACTTC

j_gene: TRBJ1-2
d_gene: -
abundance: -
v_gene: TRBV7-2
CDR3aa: CASSSGGFNYGYTF
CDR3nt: TGTGCCAGCAGCTCGGGGGGGTTTAACTATGGCTACACCTTC

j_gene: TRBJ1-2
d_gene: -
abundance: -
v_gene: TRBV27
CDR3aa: CASSLGGAVNYGYTF
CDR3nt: TGTGCCAGCAGTTTAGGGGGCGCAGTCAACTATGGCTACACCTTC

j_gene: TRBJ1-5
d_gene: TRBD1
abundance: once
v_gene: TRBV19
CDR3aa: CASSARGDALFHQPQHF
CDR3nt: TGTGCCAGTAGTGCCAGGGGGGACGCGCTCTTTCATCAGCCCCAGCATTTT

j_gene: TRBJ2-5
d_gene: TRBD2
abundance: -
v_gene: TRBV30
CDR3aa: CAWSPTSAGRTQYF
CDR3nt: TGTGCCTGGAGTCCGACTAGCGCGGGCAGGACCCAGTACTTC

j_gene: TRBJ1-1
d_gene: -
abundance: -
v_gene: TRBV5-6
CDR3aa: CASSLAGRYRDNTEAFF
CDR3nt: TGTGCCAGCAGCTTAGCGGGGAGGTACAGAGACAACACTGAAGCTTTCTTT

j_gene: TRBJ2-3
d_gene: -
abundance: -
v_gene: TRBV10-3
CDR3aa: CAISGYRETQYF
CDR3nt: TGTGCCATCAGTGGGTACAGGGAGACGCAGTATTTT

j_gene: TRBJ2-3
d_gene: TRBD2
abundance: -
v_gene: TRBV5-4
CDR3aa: CASSLGRGGSTDTQYF
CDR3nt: TGTGCCAGCAGCTTGGGTCGGGGGGGGAGCACAGATACGCAGTATTTT